One sample yielded the 24 T cell receptor beta chains listed below, sequenced in a study of cytotoxic CD8 clonotypes in ibrutinib-treated CLL. Sequencing used immunoSEQ multiplex PCR; TCRdb keeps in-frame clones, though not all of them. The sample has about 310,000 clones; about 77% are singletons. This sample comprised PBMCs, obtained before ibrutinib treatment. The receptor source for this set is a human donor with chronic lymphocytic leukemia.

V and J are TRBV6-6 and TRBJ2-7, with D possibly matching TRBD2 (6 bases). Trimming removed 5 bases at V and 2 bases at J, with 16 bases between. Germline CDR1 MNHNY, CDR2 SVGAGI (reference sequence). This CDR3 has 15 residues. The CDR3 protein is CASSLIGSTPYEQYF. For the CDR3, the DNA is TGTGCCAGCAGTCTAATCGGGAGTACACCCTACGAGCAGTACTTC.

This chain joins TRBV5-1 and TRBJ1-3, with 7 nucleotides matching TRBD1. The CDR3 contains 13 residues. Losses at the gene ends were 4 bases for V and 6 bases for J; bases not matched to a gene: 4. The germline V gene encodes CDR1 SGHRS and CDR2 YFSETQ. The CDR3 DNA reads as TGCGCCAGCAGCAAGGGACAGCAAAACACCATATATTTT. Translation: CASSKGQQNTIYF.

This chain uses TRBV5-4 with TRBJ1-3; D unclear. The CDR3 totals 13 residues. The germline V gene has CDR1 SGHNT and CDR2 YYREEE (reference sequence). V dropped 4 bases and J dropped 3 bases, with 8 bases sitting between them. CDR3 nucleotide sequence: TGTGCCAGCAGCCCGGGAGTTGGAAACACCATATATTTT. It translates to CASSPGVGNTIYF.

V gene TRBV4-2 combines with J gene TRBJ1-2; D might be TRBD1 (6 bases). V lost 4 bases and J 8 bases, leaving 23 bases between the germline ends. CDR1 and CDR2 from the germline V gene are LGHNA and YNFKEQ. This CDR3 has 16 residues. The CDR3 nucleotides read TGTGCCAGCAGCCGATCTGGGACATCGTTCGTCAGGGGCTACACCTTC. Amino acid sequence: CASSRSGTSFVRGYTF.

The V call is TRBV29-1, the J call TRBJ1-1; the match to TRBD1 covers 7 bases. Germline trimming cut 3 bases from V and 5 bases from J; bases unmatched to any gene: 9. In germline, CDR1 is SQVTM, CDR2 ANQGSEA. CDR3 length: 14 residues. The CDR3 protein is CSVDRQGGRTEAFF. Here the CDR3 DNA reads TGCAGCGTTGACCGACAGGGCGGACGGACTGAAGCTTTCTTT.

This rearrangement joins TRBV2 to TRBJ2-1, with 10 bases identical to TRBD2. This CDR3 region has 20 residues. V dropped 6 bases and J dropped 0; count of bases not matched to a gene: 17. Germline V gene sequence: CDR1 SNHLY, CDR2 FYNNEI. In nucleotides, the CDR3 is TGTGCCAGCAGGGCTCGACAGATAACTAGCGGGATGATCTCCTACAATGAGCAGTTCTTC. It translates to CASRARQITSGMISYNEQFF.

The table lists this clone with a few counts. This chain joins TRBV7-6 and TRBJ2-1; either TRBD1 or TRBD2 may supply D (5 bases each). Germline CDR1 is SGHVS and CDR2 is FNYEAQ. V lost 3 bases and J 7 bases, leaving 16 bases between the germline ends. This CDR3 spans 15 amino acids. CDR3 in DNA: TGTGCCAGCAGCTTCTCGATGGGGACGGGGAATGAGCAGTTCTTC. Its translation: CASSFSMGTGNEQFF.

This clone was picked up one time. The genes are TRBV2 and TRBJ2-1, with unresolved D. Per germline, CDR1 SNHLY and CDR2 FYNNEI. V shed 9 bases and J shed 6 bases, with 12 bases lying between them. The CDR3 has 12 residues. The CDR3 DNA reads TGTGCCAGTCTGCTCACGGCCAATGAGCAGTTCTTC. Amino acids: CASLLTANEQFF.

The chain couples TRBV21-1 to TRBJ1-3; the table's D call of TRBD1 was not tested on the DNA. TRBV21-1 is a known pseudogene. The CDR3 extends over 19 amino acids. This chain's CDR3 is CASRKSPGHEGDSGNTIYF. The CDR3 coding sequence is TGTGCCAGCAGAAAAAGTCCGGGACACGAAGGTGACTCTGGAAACACCATATATTTT.

CDR3 protein: CASSVVRGNQPQHF. CDR3 bases: TGTGCCAGCAGTGTTGTCAGGGGCAATCAGCCCCAGCATTTT. The chain joins TRBV6-1 to TRBJ1-5, with a possible D match to TRBD1 (5 bases). This CDR3 has 14 amino acids. Trimming removed 4 bases at V and 2 bases at J, with 9 bases between. Germline V lookup: CDR1 MNHNS, CDR2 SASEGT.

The chain couples TRBV9 to TRBJ1-2; TRBD1 is a possible D gene (5 bases). From germline, CDR1 is SGDLS and CDR2 YYNGEE. There are 15 residues in the CDR3. V was trimmed by 5 bases and J by 3 bases, leaving 17 bases between them. The CDR3 here is CASSRRDAHDYGYTF. Here the CDR3 DNA reads TGTGCCAGCAGTCGAAGGGACGCACACGACTATGGCTACACCTTC.

The chain uses TRBV6-5 and TRBJ1-1; the match to TRBD1 covers 10 bases. V was clipped by 5 bases and J by 5 bases; unmatched bases: 8. This CDR3 is 15 amino acids long. CDR1 is MNHEY, CDR2 SVGAGI, per germline. The CDR3 here is CASSPWTGGYTEAFF. Written as DNA, the CDR3 is TGTGCCAGCAGTCCATGGACAGGGGGATATACTGAAGCTTTCTTT.

This rearrangement joins TRBV15 to TRBJ2-7; D unclear. This CDR3 has 13 amino acids. The germline CDR1 and CDR2 sequences are LNHNV and YYDKDF (reference sequence). Trimming cost V 5 bases and J 0 bases, with 8 bases left between them. The CDR3 region has the DNA TGTGCCACCAGCTCCCTTATCTCCTACGAGCAGTACTTC. Its translation is CATSSLISYEQYF.

This clone was seen a few times. This rearrangement joins TRBV7-2 to TRBJ1-1, with 7 bases aligning to TRBD1. The V gene's germline CDR1 is SGHTA and CDR2 FQGNSA. The CDR3 is made up of 14 amino acids. Trimming cost V 7 bases and J 1 base; bases outside gene matches: 6. CDR3: CASNMGQSNTEAFF. CDR3 DNA sequence: TGTGCCAGCAATATGGGACAGTCGAACACTGAAGCTTTCTTT.

The rearrangement joins TRBV27 to TRBJ1-2, with D possibly matching TRBD1 (6 bases). In germline, CDR1 is MNHEY, CDR2 SMNVEV (reference sequence). The CDR3 runs 16 residues. The ends were cut back, 6 bases at V and 1 base at J, with 18 bases in the middle. In DNA form, the CDR3 reads TGTGCCAGCAGCGACACTATAGACAGGTTTAACTATGGCTACACCTTC. Amino acids: CASSDTIDRFNYGYTF.

The chain has TRBV4-3 and TRBJ2-1; 11 nucleotides line up with TRBD2. The CDR3 length is 18 residues. The V segment lost 0 bases and the J segment 4 bases; nucleotides outside the gene matches: 8. The germline V gene encodes CDR1 LGHNA and CDR2 YSLEER. CDR3: CASSQDLGLAETYNEQFF. Here the CDR3 DNA reads TGCGCCAGCAGCCAAGATTTGGGACTAGCGGAAACTTACAATGAGCAGTTCTTC.

The chain combines TRBV28 with TRBJ2-5; TRBD1 is a possible D gene (6 bases). V lost 7 bases, J lost 5 bases, and 14 bases lay in between. CDR3 length: 13 amino acids. Germline CDR1 MDHEN, CDR2 SYDVKM. The CDR3 loop is CASTIGTLETQYF. For the CDR3, the DNA is TGTGCCAGCACGATAGGGACATTGGAGACCCAGTACTTC.

V usage is TRBV5-1 and J usage is TRBJ2-5, with D unresolved. V lost 0 bases and J 5 bases, leaving 8 bases between the germline ends. The CDR3 is 13 residues long. Germline loops: CDR1 SGHRS, CDR2 YFSETQ. CDR3 nucleotide sequence: TGCGCCAGCAGCTTGGAGGTCGCGGAGACCCAGTACTTC. It codes for CASSLEVAETQYF.

J is TRBJ2-7 and V is TRBV7-9, with a weak D call TRBD2 (6 bases). CDR1 is SEHNR, CDR2 FQNEAQ, per germline (reference sequence). CDR3 length: 13 residues. The ends were cut back, 4 bases at V and 1 base at J, with 8 bases in the middle. In nucleotides, the CDR3 is TGTGCCAGCAGCTCAGGGACTTCCTACGAGCAGTACTTC. Translated, it gives CASSSGTSYEQYF.

The chain recombines TRBV12-5 with TRBJ1-1, with 8 positions matching TRBD1. The junction had 2 bases not matched to a gene; V was cut back by 5 bases and J by 3 bases. The CDR3 totals 13 residues. CDR1 LGHNT and CDR2 FRNRAP come from the germline V gene. This chain's CDR3 is CASGQQGDTEAFF. CDR3 bases: TGTGCTAGTGGTCAACAGGGGGACACTGAAGCTTTCTTT.

The CDR3 loop reads CASSQDGRAGLNQPQHF. CDR3 sequence (DNA): TGTGCCAGCAGCCAAGACGGAAGGGCAGGCCTCAATCAGCCCCAGCATTTT. The rearrangement joins TRBV4-2 to TRBJ1-5; D call uncertain. The CDR3 sequence is 17 residues long. Germline V gene lookup returns CDR1 LGHNA and CDR2 YNFKEQ. Trimming took 0 bases from V and 3 from J, leaving 15 bases between them.

The V and J genes are TRBV11-2 and TRBJ2-7, with TRBD2 matching 14 bases. From germline, CDR1 is SGHAT and CDR2 FQNNGV. The CDR3 is made up of 18 amino acids. The J segment lost 3 bases and the V segment lost 1 base, leaving 8 bases of the junction unmatched. The CDR3: CASSLGFIGLAGGYEQYF. The CDR3 nucleotides are TGTGCCAGCAGCTTAGGATTTATAGGACTAGCGGGAGGCTACGAGCAGTACTTC.

The chain recombines TRBV29-1 with TRBJ2-7, with D perhaps being TRBD1 or TRBD2 (6 bases each). The CDR3 consists of 13 residues. CDR1 is SQVTM, CDR2 ANQGSEA, per germline. Trimming left V 6 bases short and J 3 bases short, with 15 bases between. The CDR3, as DNA: TGCAGCGTGGTCTTGGGGGGCGTCTACGAGCAGTACTTC. Translation: CSVVLGGVYEQYF.

The V and J genes are TRBV2 and TRBJ2-7, with D unresolved. Germline assignment: CDR1 SNHLY and CDR2 FYNNEI. V dropped 3 bases and J dropped 9 bases, with 15 bases sitting between them. This CDR3 is built from 13 residues. The CDR3 DNA follows: TGTGCCAGCAGTGATTACGGCCTATTAGTGCAGTACTTC. Translated, it gives CASSDYGLLVQYF.